The table lists the clone carrying this T cell receptor beta chain with a count of one. The antigen remains undetermined. Stated time point: persistent/refractory GD, antithyroid drugs over 5 years with positive TRAb. Following extraction of RNA from PBMCs, that RNA was used to make the TCR library. Graves' disease diagnosis relied on American Thyroid Association guidelines. Sequencing libraries for TCR beta were prepared with iRepertoire HTBI primers and Arm-PCR of CDR3 regions. TCRdb called the multiplex PCR reads again in MiXCR, with one record for every CDR3 protein. The data show roughly 450,000 distinct CDR3 sequences, around 21% seen once. This sample is part of a study of regulatory T cells in long-lasting Graves disease. Whole-study results and caveats: Persistent Graves' patients possessed reduced TCR diversity relative to recently diagnosed ones.

This sequence originates from a female donor with Graves disease. The sample in question was peripheral blood mononuclear cells (PBMCs), obtained when the disease was refractory, from a patient treated with antithyroid drugs.

The CDR3 DNA follows: TGCAGCGTTGATGGGGCGAACAATGAGCAGTTCTTC. This sequence encodes CSVDGANNEQFF. This chain links TRBV29-1 with TRBJ2-5; the D gene is possibly TRBD1 (5 bases). TRBJ2-1 explains the end of the DNA better; the J call may be wrong. The length of the CDR3 is 12 residues. CDR1 and CDR2 (germline): SQVTM, ANQGSEA.